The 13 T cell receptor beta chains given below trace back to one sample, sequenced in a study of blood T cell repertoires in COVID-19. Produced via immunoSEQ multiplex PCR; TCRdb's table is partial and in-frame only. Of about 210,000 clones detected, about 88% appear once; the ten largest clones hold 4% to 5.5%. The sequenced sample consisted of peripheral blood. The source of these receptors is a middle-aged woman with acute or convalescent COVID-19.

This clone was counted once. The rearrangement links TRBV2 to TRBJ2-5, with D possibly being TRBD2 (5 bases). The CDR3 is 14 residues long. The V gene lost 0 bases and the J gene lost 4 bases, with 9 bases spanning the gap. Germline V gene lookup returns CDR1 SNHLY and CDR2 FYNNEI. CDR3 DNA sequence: TGTGCCAGCAGTGAAGCGTCCCTAGCAGAGACCCAGTACTTC. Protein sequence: CASSEASLAETQYF. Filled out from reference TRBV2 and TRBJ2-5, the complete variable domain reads EPEVTQTPSHQVTQMGQEVILRCVPISNHLYFYWYRQILGQKVEFLVSFYNNEISEKSEIFDDQFSVERPDGSNFTLKIRSTKLEDSAMYFCASSEASLAETQYFGPGTRLLVL.

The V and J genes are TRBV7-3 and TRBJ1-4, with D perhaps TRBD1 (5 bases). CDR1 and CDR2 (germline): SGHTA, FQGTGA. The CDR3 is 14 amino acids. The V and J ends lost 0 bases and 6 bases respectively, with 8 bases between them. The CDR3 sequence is CASSLTGADEKLFF. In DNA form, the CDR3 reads TGTGCCAGCAGCTTAACAGGGGCGGATGAAAAACTGTTTTTT. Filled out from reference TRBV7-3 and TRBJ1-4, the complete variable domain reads GAGVSQTPSNKVTEKGKYVELRCDPISGHTALYWYRQSLGQGPEFLIYFQGTGAADDSGLPNDRFFAVRPEGSVSTLKIQRTERGDSAVYLCASSLTGADEKLFFGSGTQLSVL.

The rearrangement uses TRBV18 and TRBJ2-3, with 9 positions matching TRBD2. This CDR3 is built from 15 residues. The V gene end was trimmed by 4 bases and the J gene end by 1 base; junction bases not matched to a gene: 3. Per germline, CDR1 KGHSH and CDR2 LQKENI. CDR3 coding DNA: TGTGCCAGCTCACTGACTAGCGGAGGCACAGATACGCAGTATTTT. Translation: CASSLTSGGTDTQYF.

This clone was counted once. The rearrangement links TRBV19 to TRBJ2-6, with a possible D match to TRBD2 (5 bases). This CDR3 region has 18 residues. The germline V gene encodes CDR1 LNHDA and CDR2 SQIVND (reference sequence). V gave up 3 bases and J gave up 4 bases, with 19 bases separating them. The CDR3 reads CASSMPYVGSTGANVLTF. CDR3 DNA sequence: TGTGCCAGTAGTATGCCTTATGTGGGGAGCACCGGGGCCAACGTCCTGACTTTC.

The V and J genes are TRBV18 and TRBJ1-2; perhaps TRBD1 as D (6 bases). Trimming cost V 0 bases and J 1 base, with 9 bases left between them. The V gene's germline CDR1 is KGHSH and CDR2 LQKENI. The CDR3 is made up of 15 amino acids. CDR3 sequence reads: CASSPPSRGNYGYTF. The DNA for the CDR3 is TGTGCCAGCTCACCACCCTCCAGGGGTAACTATGGCTACACCTTC.

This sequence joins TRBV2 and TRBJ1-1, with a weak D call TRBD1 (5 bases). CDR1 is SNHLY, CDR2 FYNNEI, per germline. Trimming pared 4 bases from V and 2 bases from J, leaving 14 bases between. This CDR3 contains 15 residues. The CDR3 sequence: CASSGGLTRNTEAFF. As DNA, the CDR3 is TGTGCCAGCAGTGGGGGACTTACAAGAAACACTGAAGCTTTCTTT.

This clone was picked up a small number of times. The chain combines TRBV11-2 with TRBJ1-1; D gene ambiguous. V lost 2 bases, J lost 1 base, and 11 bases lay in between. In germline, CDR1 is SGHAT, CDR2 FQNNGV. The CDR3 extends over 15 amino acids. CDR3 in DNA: TGTGCCAGCAGCTTACAGGCCCAGAAGAACACTGAAGCTTTCTTT. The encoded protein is CASSLQAQKNTEAFF.

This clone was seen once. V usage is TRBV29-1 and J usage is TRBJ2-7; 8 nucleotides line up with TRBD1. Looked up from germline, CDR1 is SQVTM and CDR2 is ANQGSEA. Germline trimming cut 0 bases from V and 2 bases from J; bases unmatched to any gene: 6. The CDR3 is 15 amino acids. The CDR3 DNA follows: TGCAGCGTTGAAGATCTTGCAGGGGGCACCTACGAGCAGTACGTC. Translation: CSVEDLAGGTYEQYV.

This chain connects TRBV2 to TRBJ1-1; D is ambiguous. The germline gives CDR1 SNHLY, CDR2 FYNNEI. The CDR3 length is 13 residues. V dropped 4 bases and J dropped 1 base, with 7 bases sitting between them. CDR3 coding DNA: TGTGCCAGCAGTGCACACAGGAACACTGAAGCTTTCTTT. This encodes CASSAHRNTEAFF.

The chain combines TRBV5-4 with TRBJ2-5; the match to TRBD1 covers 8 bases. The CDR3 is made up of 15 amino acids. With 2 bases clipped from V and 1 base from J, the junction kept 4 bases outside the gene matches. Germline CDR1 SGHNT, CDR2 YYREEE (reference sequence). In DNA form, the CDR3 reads TGTGCCAGCAGCTTAATGACAGGGGCCCAAGAGACCCAGTACTTC. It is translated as CASSLMTGAQETQYF.

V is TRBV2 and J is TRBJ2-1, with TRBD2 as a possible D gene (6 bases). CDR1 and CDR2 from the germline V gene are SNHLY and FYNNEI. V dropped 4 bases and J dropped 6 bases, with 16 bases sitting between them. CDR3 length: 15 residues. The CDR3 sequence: CASSVEGTGLNEQFF. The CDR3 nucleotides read TGTGCCAGCAGTGTTGAAGGGACTGGGCTCAATGAGCAGTTCTTC.

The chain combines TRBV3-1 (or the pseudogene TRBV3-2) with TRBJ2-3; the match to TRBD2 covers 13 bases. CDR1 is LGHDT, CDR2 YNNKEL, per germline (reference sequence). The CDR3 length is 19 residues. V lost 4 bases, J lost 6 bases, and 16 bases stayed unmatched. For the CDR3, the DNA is TGTGCCAGCAGCCGAAAAAGCCCGGGACTAGCGGGGCTTCTGGATACGCAGTATTTT. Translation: CASSRKSPGLAGLLDTQYF.

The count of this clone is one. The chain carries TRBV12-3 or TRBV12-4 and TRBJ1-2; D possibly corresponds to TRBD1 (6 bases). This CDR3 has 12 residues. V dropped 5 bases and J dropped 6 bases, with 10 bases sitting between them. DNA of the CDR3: TGTGCCAGCAGTAGGGCAGGGGATGGCTACACCTTC. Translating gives CASSRAGDGYTF.